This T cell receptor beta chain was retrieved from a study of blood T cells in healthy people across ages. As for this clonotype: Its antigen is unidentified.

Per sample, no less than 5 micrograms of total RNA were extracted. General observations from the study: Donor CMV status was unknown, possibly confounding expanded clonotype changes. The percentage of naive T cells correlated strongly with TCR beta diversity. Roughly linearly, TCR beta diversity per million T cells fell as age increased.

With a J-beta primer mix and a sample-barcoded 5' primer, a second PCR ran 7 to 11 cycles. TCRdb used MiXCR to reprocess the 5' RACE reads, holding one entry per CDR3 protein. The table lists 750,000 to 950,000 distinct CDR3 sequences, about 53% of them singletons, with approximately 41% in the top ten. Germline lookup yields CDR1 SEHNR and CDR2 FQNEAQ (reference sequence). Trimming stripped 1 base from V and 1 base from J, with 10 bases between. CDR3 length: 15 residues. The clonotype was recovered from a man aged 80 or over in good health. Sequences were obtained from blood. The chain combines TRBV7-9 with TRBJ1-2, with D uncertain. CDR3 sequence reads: CASSLDATVNYGYTF. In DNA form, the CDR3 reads TGTGCCAGCAGCTTAGACGCGACGGTTAACTATGGCTACACCTTC.